The rows below give T cell receptor beta chains drawn from one sample of a study of T cells after somatic rescue of genetic block. Profiling relied on immunoSEQ multiplex PCR, and the TCRdb table lists in-frame clones only, not all of them. The sample lists about 15,000 clones; 72% were seen once. Sample: peripheral blood mononuclear cells (PBMCs). These receptors were taken from a boy aged 10-17 years. The CDR3 runs from the conserved cysteine through the conserved F or W. The order of the fields is CDR3 length, clone size, V gene, J gene, D gene, CDR3 DNA, CDR3 protein. D genes are given only for firm matches. Some rows mark clone size as missing; the rest say once, few, many or name a class of expanded clone.

>13|few|TRBV28|TRBJ1-2|-
TGTGCCAGCAGTTTAGGCAGGTCCTATGGCTACACCTTC
CASSLGRSYGYTF
>15|large|TRBV15|TRBJ1-4|-
TGTGCCACCAGCAGAGATAGAGGGCAGGGTGAAAAACTGTTTTTT
CATSRDRGQGEKLFF
>14|-|TRBV7-2|TRBJ2-3|-
TGTGCCAGCAGCTTAGGCCTTAGCACAGATACGCAGTATTTT
CASSLGLSTDTQYF
>9|-|TRBV5-4|TRBJ2-7|-
TGTGCCGGAGGCTACGAGCAGTACTTC
CAGGYEQYF
>13|-|TRBV7-9|TRBJ2-1|-
TGTGCCAGCAGCTTAGTAAACGAAGTCGAGCAGTTCTTC
CASSLVNEVEQFF
>13|-|TRBV28|TRBJ1-2|-
TGTGCCAGCAGTTTAGGTGCTAACTATGGCTACACCTTC
CASSLGANYGYTF
>16|-|TRBV19|TRBJ2-2|-
TGTGCCAGTAGTATCCCACTCGGACACCCAACCGGGGAGCTGTTTTTT
CASSIPLGHPTGELFF
>14|-|TRBV5-4|TRBJ1-4|-
TGTGCCAGCAGCTTGGGGGATCCCGGCGAAAAACTGTTTTTT
CASSLGDPGEKLFF
>15|-|TRBV14|TRBJ2-7|TRBD2
TGTGCCAGCAGCCGGGGACTAGCGGGAGCCATCGAGCAGTACTTC
CASSRGLAGAIEQYF
>15|-|TRBV15|TRBJ2-7|-
TGTGCCACCAGCAGAGTTTGGGGGCCCTCCTACGAGCAGTACTTC
CATSRVWGPSYEQYF
>14|-|TRBV5-1|TRBJ2-5|-
TGCGCCACCTCGCAGGGGAGAGGGGAGGAGACCCAGTACTTC
CATSQGRGEETQYF
>15|-|TRBV7-8|TRBJ1-5|-
TGTGCCAGCAGCTTAGCGGGGGGCGCAGGACAGCCCCAGCATTTT
CASSLAGGAGQPQHF
>14|-|TRBV9|TRBJ2-2|-
TGTGCCAGCAGCCCCGGGCCGGCGCACGGGGAGCTGTTTTTT
CASSPGPAHGELFF
>16|-|TRBV6-1|TRBJ2-5|-
TGTGCCAGCAGTGAAGGGGCCGGAGGATTTGGGGAGACCCAGTACTTC
CASSEGAGGFGETQYF
>14|-|TRBV11-1|TRBJ2-3|-
TGTGCCAGCAGCTTATCACCGGGGCCAGATACGCAGTATTTT
CASSLSPGPDTQYF
>13|-|TRBV27|TRBJ1-2|-
TGTGCCAGCAGTTTAAAGGCAGCATATGGCTACACCTTC
CASSLKAAYGYTF
>18|-|TRBV9|TRBJ2-7|-
TGTGCCAGCCACGCCACACCCCGGACAGAGGACCTCTCCTACGAGCAGTACTTC
CASHATPRTEDLSYEQYF
>15|-|TRBV19|TRBJ2-7|TRBD2
TGTGCCAGTAGTATGACTAGCTGGGCTTTTTACGAGCAGTACTTC
CASSMTSWAFYEQYF
>14|-|TRBV30|TRBJ2-7|TRBD1
TGTGCCTGGAGTCGACAGGGTCCCCTTATCGAGCAGTACTTC
CAWSRQGPLIEQYF
>15|-|TRBV13|TRBJ1-2|-
TGTGCCAGCAGCTCTTACTACAGGGCCGACTATGGCTACACCTTC
CASSSYYRADYGYTF
>13|-|TRBV7-6|TRBJ2-1|-
TGTGCCAGCAGCTTTCAGGGTCAGGGGGGCCTGTTCTTC
CASSFQGQGGLFF
>20|few|TRBV4-1|TRBJ2-7|TRBD2
TGCGCCAGCAGCCAAGTAGTAAGGACCTCATCCCAGACTAGCGGGAAATCGCAGTACTTC
CASSQVVRTSSQTSGKSQYF
>14|-|TRBV10-2|TRBJ2-1|TRBD1
TGCGCCAGCAGTCGGGACAGGCTCTACAATGAGCAGTTCTTC
CASSRDRLYNEQFF
>15|-|TRBV5-1|TRBJ1-2|TRBD1
TGCGCCAGCAGACTCGGGACAGAGGCTAACTATGGCTACACCTTC
CASRLGTEANYGYTF
>13|-|TRBV28|TRBJ1-1|-
TGTGCCAGCAGTCCTCAGGGTTACACTGAAGCTTTCTTT
CASSPQGYTEAFF
>13|-|TRBV11-2|TRBJ1-2|-
TGTGCCAGCAGCTTTAACACTAACTATGGCTACACCTTC
CASSFNTNYGYTF
>17|-|TRBV2|TRBJ2-5|-
TGTGCCAGCAGTATCCGGGCCCTCACTTCGGGTGTGGAGACCCAGTACTTC
CASSIRALTSGVETQYF
>16|-|TRBV11-1|TRBJ2-3|TRBD2
TGTGCCAGCAGAACGAGGGCTAGCGGAAGCACAGATACGCAGTATTTT
CASRTRASGSTDTQYF
>19|few|TRBV10-1|TRBJ1-1|TRBD1
TGCGCCAGCATCCTCTGGGGCCGGGACAGGGGGCGCAGGGGCACTGAAGCTTTCTTT
CASILWGRDRGRRGTEAFF
>14|-|TRBV7-3|TRBJ2-3|TRBD2
TGTGCCAGCAGCTCGACTAGCGGCACAGATACGCAGTATTTT
CASSSTSGTDTQYF
>18|few|TRBV10-3|TRBJ2-3|-
TGTGCCAGTCGGTCCGCCGCGACCGCACCGCGTTGGACAGATACGCAGTATTTT
CASRSAATAPRWTDTQYF
>15|once|TRBV19|TRBJ2-3|-
TGTGCCAGTATCCCCAGGGGGGCTAGCACAGATACGCAGTATTTT
CASIPRGASTDTQYF
>16|-|TRBV19|TRBJ2-5|TRBD2
TGTGCCAGTAGTAGGCGGACTAGCGGAAGCCAAGAGACCCAGTACTTC
CASSRRTSGSQETQYF
>12|-|TRBV6-5|TRBJ1-3|-
TGTGCCAGCAGAAATTCTGGAAACACCATATATTTT
CASRNSGNTIYF
>17|-|TRBV18|TRBJ2-1|-
TGTGCCAGCTCACCCCAACTCCCAGGGTACAGCTACAATGAGCAGTTCTTC
CASSPQLPGYSYNEQFF
>13|-|TRBV30|TRBJ1-1|-
TGTGCCTGGACCCCCTATAGGTACACTGAAGCTTTCTTT
CAWTPYRYTEAFF
>15|-|TRBV19|TRBJ1-5|TRBD1
TGTGCCAGTAGTACCGGACAGGGGGCCTATCAGCCCCAGCATTTT
CASSTGQGAYQPQHF
>14|-|TRBV11-2|TRBJ2-7|-
TGTGCCAGCAGCTTTCAGAACTGGAGCTACGAGCAGTACTTC
CASSFQNWSYEQYF
>15|-|TRBV19|TRBJ2-7|TRBD1
TGTGCCAGTAGTATAGCGGGGACAGGGGCCTACGAGCAGTACTTC
CASSIAGTGAYEQYF
>15|-|TRBV5-1|TRBJ1-1|-
TGCGCCAGCAGCCCCGGGTGGTGGGAGAACACTGAAGCTTTCTTT
CASSPGWWENTEAFF
>12|-|TRBV27|TRBJ2-1|-
TGTGCCAGCAGTTCCCTCGATAATGAGCAGTTCTTC
CASSSLDNEQFF
>13|-|TRBV5-4|TRBJ2-3|-
TGTGCCAGCAGCTTGGCCGGGACGGATACGCAGTATTTT
CASSLAGTDTQYF
>14|-|TRBV7-9|TRBJ2-3|TRBD1
TGTGCCAGCAGGTTACCCTTTGAAGACAGGGTTATTTATTTT
CASRLPFEDRVIYF
>16|-|TRBV7-2|TRBJ2-2|TRBD1
TGTGCCAGCAGCTTAGGCCAGACAGGGCTCACCGGGGAGCTGTTTTTT
CASSLGQTGLTGELFF
>11|medium-sized|TRBV4-1|TRBJ1-1|-
TGCGCCAGCCGACGGGACACTGAAGCTTTCTTT
CASRRDTEAFF